This entry lists 4 T cell receptor beta chains sequenced from one sample in a study of T-cell memory formation after mild COVID-19. Using its own MiXCR run on the 5' RACE reads, TCRdb lists one record per CDR3 protein. The profile covers 200,000 to 250,000 distinct CDR3 sequences, with 9% to 10% appearing a single time and 3% to 4.5% taken by the ten largest. Material: PBMCs or a T cell subset sorted from them (not recorded which). These receptors originate from a man between 18 and 35 years old who had mild COVID-19 (a few samples of this study predate the infection). Cell type and time point are not known.

In its sample, this clonotype was seen a few times. The V call is TRBV27, the J call TRBJ2-7; D may be TRBD1 (5 bases). CDR3 length: 14 residues. Germline CDR1 reads MNHEY; CDR2 reads SMNVEV (reference sequence). Trimming took 5 bases from V and 2 from J, leaving 13 bases between them. This CDR3 is CASSPQGSPYEQYF. CDR3 DNA sequence: TGTGCCAGCAGTCCGCAGGGAAGCCCCTACGAGCAGTACTTC.

This clonotype was counted ten times or more. This chain links TRBV12-3 or TRBV12-4 with TRBJ1-1; the D is unclear. This CDR3 spans 13 amino acids. Trimming took 0 bases from V and 6 from J, leaving 8 bases between them. The CDR3 region is CASSLALGPEAFF. CDR3 coding DNA: TGTGCCAGCAGTTTAGCGCTAGGACCTGAAGCTTTCTTT.

Only a few counts were recorded for this clonotype. J is TRBJ2-7 and V is TRBV5-5; 10 bases match TRBD1. The CDR3 is made up of 15 amino acids. Germline V gives CDR1 SGHKS, CDR2 YYEKEE (reference sequence). The J segment lost 2 bases and the V segment lost 3 bases, leaving 5 bases of the junction unmatched. CDR3 DNA: TGTGCCAGCAGCTCTTTGGGGACAGGGGCCTACGAGCAGTACTTC. It yields the protein CASSSLGTGAYEQYF. Supplemented by reference TRBV5-5 and TRBJ2-7, the full variable domain reads DAGVTQSPTHLIKTRGQQVTLRCSPISGHKSVSWYQQVLGQGPQFIFQYYEKEERGRGNFPDRFSARQFPNYSSELNVNALLLGDSALYLCASSSLGTGAYEQYFGPGTRLTVT.

This clonotype was seen many times. The rearrangement joins TRBV9 to TRBJ2-1, with D possibly TRBD2 on 5 matching bases. The CDR3 is made up of 15 amino acids. V gave up 0 bases and J gave up 0 bases, with 7 bases separating them. CDR1 SGDLS and CDR2 YYNGEE come from the germline V gene. In DNA form, the CDR3 reads TGTGCCAGCAGCGTAGAGCGGAGCTCCTACAATGAGCAGTTCTTC. Protein sequence: CASSVERSSYNEQFF.